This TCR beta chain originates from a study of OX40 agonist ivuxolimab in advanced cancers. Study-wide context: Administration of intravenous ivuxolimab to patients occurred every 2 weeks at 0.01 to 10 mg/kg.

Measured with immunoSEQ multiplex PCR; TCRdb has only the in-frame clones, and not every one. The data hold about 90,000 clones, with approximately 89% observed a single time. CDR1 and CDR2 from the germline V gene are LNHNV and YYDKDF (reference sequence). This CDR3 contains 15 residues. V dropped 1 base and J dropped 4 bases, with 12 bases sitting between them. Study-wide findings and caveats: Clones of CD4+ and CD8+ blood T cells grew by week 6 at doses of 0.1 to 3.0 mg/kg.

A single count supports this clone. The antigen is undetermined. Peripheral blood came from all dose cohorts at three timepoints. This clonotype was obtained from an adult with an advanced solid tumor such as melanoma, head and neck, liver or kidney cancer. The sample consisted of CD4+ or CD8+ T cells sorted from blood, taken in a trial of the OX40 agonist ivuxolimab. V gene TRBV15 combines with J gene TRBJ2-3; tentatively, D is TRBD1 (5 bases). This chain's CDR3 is CATSRGGPRADTQYF. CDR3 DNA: TGTGCCACCAGCAGAGGAGGCCCCAGGGCAGATACGCAGTATTTT. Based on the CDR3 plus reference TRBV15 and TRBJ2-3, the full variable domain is DAMVIQNPRYQVTQFGKPVTLSCSQTLNHNVMYWYQQKSSQAPKLLFHYYDKDFNNEADTPDNFQSRRPNTSFCFLDIRSPGLGDTAMYLCATSRGGPRADTQYFGPGTRLTVL.